This TCR beta chain was sequenced during a study of technical replicates of blood from a handful of donors. Only one count was recorded for this clone. Generated by immunoSEQ multiplex PCR, the TCRdb table keeps only in-frame clones and is missing some. This table has roughly 9,900 clones, 90% to 95% appearing once. The sample consisted of PBMCs. This receptor was identified in a human donor in good health.

This CDR3 reads CASSLVTGYGETQYF. Written as DNA, the CDR3 is TGTGCCAGCAGCTTGGTGACAGGGTACGGAGAGACCCAGTACTTC. The chain recombines TRBV5-6 with TRBJ2-5; TRBD1 matches at 7 bases. J gave up 4 bases and V 0 bases, and 6 bases lay outside the gene matches. The CDR3 loop spans 15 amino acids. Germline lookup yields CDR1 SGHDT and CDR2 YYEEEE.